This TCR beta chain is from a study of blood T cell repertoires in COVID-19. The CDR3 runs 15 residues. Unmatched junction bases numbered 6, after V lost 4 bases and J lost 0 bases. The germline gives CDR1 SGHRS, CDR2 YFSETQ. This clone appeared once. TCRdb's table, derived via immunoSEQ multiplex PCR, lists solely in-frame clones and lacks some. The sample contains some 350,000 clones, around 89% of which appear only once. Source material: peripheral blood. This TCR came from a man in his late teens or twenties with active or convalescent COVID-19. The rearrangement joins TRBV5-1 to TRBJ2-7; 8 bases line up with TRBD1. Here the CDR3 DNA reads TGCGCCAGCAGCCCCGGACAGGGACTCTCCTACGAGCAGTACTTC. Its translation: CASSPGQGLSYEQYF.